A selection of T cell receptor beta chains follows, all from one sample in a study of T cell changes during pregnancy in multiple sclerosis. Data came from immunoSEQ multiplex PCR; TCRdb stores just in-frame clones and leaves some out. The sample has roughly 53,000 clones; 92% are singletons. The sample here was CD4+ T cells from peripheral blood mononuclear cells, taken in the third trimester of pregnancy. These receptors originate from a female donor with multiple sclerosis, enrolled in a pregnancy study. Both conserved end residues are part of each CDR3. The D gene is left open where the match is weak. The size of a clone is reported for some rows only, either as once, few or many, or as a class for expanded clones.

v_gene: TRBV18
d_gene: TRBD1
j_gene: TRBJ1-2
abundance: NA
len: 16
CDR3aa: CASSLIPGQDVAGYTF
CDR3nt: TGTGCCAGCTCACTTATTCCGGGACAGGACGTGGCGGGCTACACCTTC

v_gene: TRBV15
d_gene: NA
j_gene: TRBJ2-1
abundance: NA
len: 15
CDR3aa: CATSSHTGVYNEQFF
CDR3nt: TGTGCCACCAGCAGCCACACGGGGGTCTACAATGAGCAGTTCTTC

v_gene: TRBV27
d_gene: TRBD2
j_gene: TRBJ2-1
abundance: NA
len: 19
CDR3aa: CASSNLAGGRVGSYNEQFF
CDR3nt: TGTGCCAGCAGTAACTTAGCGGGAGGGAGGGTCGGCTCCTACAATGAGCAGTTCTTC

v_gene: TRBV7-9
d_gene: TRBD2
j_gene: TRBJ2-7
abundance: NA
len: 14
CDR3aa: CASSRLAGGYEQYF
CDR3nt: TGTGCCAGCAGCCGACTAGCGGGGGGCTACGAGCAGTACTTC

v_gene: TRBV2
d_gene: TRBD2
j_gene: TRBJ2-2
abundance: NA
len: 15
CDR3aa: CASGTSALKGGELFF
CDR3nt: TGTGCCAGCGGGACTAGCGCCCTCAAGGGCGGGGAGCTGTTTTTT

v_gene: TRBV6-5
d_gene: TRBD1
j_gene: TRBJ2-7
abundance: NA
len: 14
CDR3aa: CASRTGGNHYEQYF
CDR3nt: TGTGCCAGCAGGACAGGGGGGAACCACTACGAGCAGTACTTC

v_gene: TRBV30
d_gene: NA
j_gene: TRBJ2-5
abundance: NA
len: 15
CDR3aa: CAWSVLLGQGETQYF
CDR3nt: TGTGCCTGGAGTGTACTCTTGGGGCAGGGAGAGACCCAGTACTTC

v_gene: TRBV15
d_gene: NA
j_gene: TRBJ1-2
abundance: once
len: 12
CDR3aa: CATSSFPYGYTF
CDR3nt: TGTGCCACCAGCAGCTTCCCCTATGGCTACACCTTC

v_gene: TRBV19
d_gene: NA
j_gene: TRBJ2-2
abundance: NA
len: 17
CDR3aa: CASSIGLSEEDTGELFF
CDR3nt: TGTGCCAGTAGTATAGGGCTGTCCGAGGAGGACACCGGGGAGCTGTTTTTT

v_gene: TRBV5-1
d_gene: TRBD1
j_gene: TRBJ1-2
abundance: NA
len: 15
CDR3aa: CASSLDEGQGYGYTF
CDR3nt: TGCGCCAGCAGCTTGGACGAGGGACAGGGGTATGGCTACACCTTC

v_gene: TRBV5-4
d_gene: NA
j_gene: TRBJ2-5
abundance: NA
len: 14
CDR3aa: CASSSSRVQETQYF
CDR3nt: TGTGCCAGCAGCTCATCACGGGTCCAAGAGACCCAGTACTTC

v_gene: TRBV6-5
d_gene: TRBD2
j_gene: TRBJ2-1
abundance: NA
len: 15
CDR3aa: CASSRTSGKYNEQFF
CDR3nt: TGTGCCAGCAGCCGGACTAGCGGAAAATACAATGAGCAGTTCTTC

v_gene: TRBV6-5
d_gene: TRBD2
j_gene: TRBJ2-1
abundance: NA
len: 14
CDR3aa: CASSPGLAVSEQFF
CDR3nt: TGTGCCAGCAGCCCGGGACTAGCGGTTAGCGAGCAGTTCTTC

v_gene: TRBV5-1
d_gene: TRBD1
j_gene: TRBJ2-6
abundance: NA
len: 18
CDR3aa: CASSRSGQGRSGANVLTF
CDR3nt: TGCGCCAGCAGCCGATCGGGACAGGGCCGCTCTGGGGCCAACGTCCTGACTTTC

v_gene: TRBV15
d_gene: TRBD2
j_gene: TRBJ2-5
abundance: NA
len: 16
CDR3aa: CATSSGAGGPSETQYF
CDR3nt: TGTGCCACCAGCAGCGGAGCGGGAGGGCCGTCAGAGACCCAGTACTTC

v_gene: TRBV5-4
d_gene: TRBD2
j_gene: TRBJ2-5
abundance: NA
len: 16
CDR3aa: CASSQGLAGGQETQYF
CDR3nt: TGTGCCAGCAGTCAGGGACTAGCGGGAGGGCAAGAGACCCAGTACTTC

v_gene: TRBV7-2
d_gene: NA
j_gene: TRBJ1-2
abundance: once
len: 14
CDR3aa: CASSLGVGGRGYTF
CDR3nt: TGTGCCAGCAGCTTAGGGGTGGGGGGGCGAGGCTACACCTTC

v_gene: TRBV7-3
d_gene: TRBD2
j_gene: TRBJ2-2
abundance: once
len: 17
CDR3aa: CASSLAAGGHSSGELFF
CDR3nt: TGTGCCAGCAGCTTAGCGGCGGGAGGGCATTCATCCGGGGAGCTGTTTTTT

v_gene: TRBV10-2
d_gene: NA
j_gene: TRBJ2-2
abundance: NA
len: 15
CDR3aa: CASRDPGQNTGELFF
CDR3nt: TGCGCCAGCAGGGACCCGGGACAGAACACCGGGGAGCTGTTTTTT

v_gene: TRBV27
d_gene: NA
j_gene: TRBJ1-1
abundance: NA
len: 14
CDR3aa: CASSLETGMTEAFF
CDR3nt: TGTGCCAGCAGTTTAGAAACAGGGATGACTGAAGCTTTCTTT

v_gene: TRBV27
d_gene: TRBD2
j_gene: TRBJ2-7
abundance: NA
len: 14
CDR3aa: CASSPRTSNHEQYF
CDR3nt: TGTGCCAGCAGTCCCCGGACTAGCAACCACGAGCAGTACTTC

v_gene: TRBV18
d_gene: NA
j_gene: TRBJ1-5
abundance: once
len: 15
CDR3aa: CASSKTGSGNQPQHF
CDR3nt: TGTGCCAGCTCAAAAACCGGGTCAGGGAATCAGCCCCAGCATTTT

v_gene: TRBV7-2
d_gene: TRBD1
j_gene: TRBJ2-4
abundance: NA
len: 15
CDR3aa: CASSSSGTGAGIQYF
CDR3nt: TGTGCCAGCAGCTCATCCGGGACAGGGGCAGGCATTCAGTACTTC

v_gene: TRBV7-9
d_gene: NA
j_gene: TRBJ1-5
abundance: NA
len: 17
CDR3aa: CASSPLRGGDPNQPQHF
CDR3nt: TGTGCCAGCAGCCCTCTACGAGGGGGGGACCCTAATCAGCCCCAGCATTTT

v_gene: TRBV7-7
d_gene: NA
j_gene: TRBJ2-2
abundance: once
len: 13
CDR3aa: CASSLSGTGELFF
CDR3nt: TGTGCTAGCAGCTTGAGCGGAACCGGGGAGCTGTTTTTT

v_gene: TRBV6-5
d_gene: NA
j_gene: TRBJ1-1
abundance: NA
len: 13
CDR3aa: CASSATGSRGAFF
CDR3nt: TGTGCCAGCAGTGCAACAGGTTCCCGGGGGGCTTTCTTT

v_gene: TRBV28
d_gene: TRBD1
j_gene: TRBJ2-6
abundance: once
len: 17
CDR3aa: CASSSYSGGTGANVLTF
CDR3nt: TGTGCCAGCAGTTCCTACTCAGGGGGCACTGGGGCCAACGTCCTGACTTTC